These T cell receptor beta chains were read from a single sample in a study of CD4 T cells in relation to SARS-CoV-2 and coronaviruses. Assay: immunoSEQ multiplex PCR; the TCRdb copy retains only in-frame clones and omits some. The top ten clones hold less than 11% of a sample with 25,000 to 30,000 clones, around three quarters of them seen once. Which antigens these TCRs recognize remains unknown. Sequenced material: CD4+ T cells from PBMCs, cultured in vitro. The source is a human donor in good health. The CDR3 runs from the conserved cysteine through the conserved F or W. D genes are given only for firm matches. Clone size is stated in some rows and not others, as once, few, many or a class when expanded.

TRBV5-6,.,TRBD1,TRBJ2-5,CASSWGTGSQETQYF,TGTGCCAGCAGCTGGGGGACAGGATCCCAAGAGACCCAGTACTTC
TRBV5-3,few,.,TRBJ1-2,CARSLAVGANYGYTF,TGTGCCAGAAGCTTGGCGGTGGGGGCTAACTATGGCTACACCTTC
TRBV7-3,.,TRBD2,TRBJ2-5,CASSPSPGLGQETQYF,TGTGCCAGCAGCCCTTCCCCGGGACTAGGGCAAGAGACCCAGTACTTC
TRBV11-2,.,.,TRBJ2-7,CASSSGFTGRWEQYF,TGTGCCAGCAGCTCGGGGTTTACCGGACGGTGGGAGCAGTACTTC
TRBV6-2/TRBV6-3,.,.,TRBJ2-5,CASSYGGPQETQYF,TGTGCCAGCAGTTATGGGGGGCCGCAAGAGACCCAGTACTTC
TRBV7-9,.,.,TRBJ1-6,CASSSWAVSYNSPLHF,TGTGCCAGCAGCTCTTGGGCAGTCTCCTATAATTCACCCCTCCACTTT
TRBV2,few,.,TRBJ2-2,CASSNDGSGELFF,TGTGCCAGCAGTAACGACGGATCCGGGGAGCTGTTTTTT
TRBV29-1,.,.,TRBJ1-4,CSVLSQGGNEKLFF,TGCAGCGTGCTATCACAGGGCGGTAATGAAAAACTGTTTTTT
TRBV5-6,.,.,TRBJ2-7,CASRRAGLYEQYF,TGTGCCAGCAGACGGGCGGGTTTGTACGAGCAGTACTTC
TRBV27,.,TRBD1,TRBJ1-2,CASSPGDRDYGYTF,TGTGCCAGCAGTCCGGGGGACAGGGACTATGGCTACACCTTC
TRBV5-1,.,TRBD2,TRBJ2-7,CASSLGAGGFSYEQYF,TGCGCCAGCAGCTTGGGTGCGGGAGGGTTCTCCTACGAGCAGTACTTC
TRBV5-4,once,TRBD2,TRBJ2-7,CASSGAGGTFRGYEQYF,TGTGCCAGCAGCGGAGCGGGGGGGACGTTTCGAGGCTACGAGCAGTACTTC
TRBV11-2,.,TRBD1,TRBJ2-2,CASSSWIQGAGTGELFF,TGTGCCAGCAGCTCGTGGATCCAGGGGGCTGGCACCGGGGAGCTGTTTTTT